The source of this T cell receptor beta chain is a study of cytomegalovirus exposure and HLA in healthy donors. V gave up 4 bases and J gave up 0 bases; unmatched junction bases: 4. The length of the CDR3 is 14 residues. Per germline, CDR1 SGDLS and CDR2 YYNGEE. The table came from immunoSEQ multiplex PCR; TCRdb's copy has only in-frame clones and leaves some out. The repertoire has more than 95,000 clones, roughly 82% of them found once; the top ten carry roughly 5%. Study-level results: Reportedly, diagnosis of cytomegalovirus status by the classifier showed high specificity and sensitivity. In vitro data verified a few CMV-associated chains as specific for CMV antigens.

Worth noting for this clone: Its antigen remains unknown.

Sequenced sample: PBMCs. This clonotype originated in a man aged 18 to 29 in good health and CMV-seronegative. The chain uses TRBV9 and TRBJ2-7; the match to TRBD1 covers 7 bases. The CDR3 here is CASSTRQGSYEQYF. CDR3 DNA: TGTGCCAGCAGCACAAGACAGGGCTCCTACGAGCAGTACTTC.